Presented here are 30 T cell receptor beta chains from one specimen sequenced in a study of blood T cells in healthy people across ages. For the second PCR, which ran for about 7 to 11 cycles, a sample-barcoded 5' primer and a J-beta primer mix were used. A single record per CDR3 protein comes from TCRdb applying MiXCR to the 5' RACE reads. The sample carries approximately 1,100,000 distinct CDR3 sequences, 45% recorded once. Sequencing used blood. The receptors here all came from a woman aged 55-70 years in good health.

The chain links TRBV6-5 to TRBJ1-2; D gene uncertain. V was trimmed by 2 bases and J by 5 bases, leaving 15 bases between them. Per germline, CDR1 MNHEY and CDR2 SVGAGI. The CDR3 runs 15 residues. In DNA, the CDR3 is TGTGCCAGCAGTTACGCGGAGGGAGGTTTGTATGGCTACACCTTC. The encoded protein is CASSYAEGGLYGYTF.

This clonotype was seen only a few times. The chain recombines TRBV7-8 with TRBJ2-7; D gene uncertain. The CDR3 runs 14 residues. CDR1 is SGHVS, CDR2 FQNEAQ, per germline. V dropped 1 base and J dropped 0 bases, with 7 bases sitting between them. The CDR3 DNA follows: TGTGCCAGCAGCTTAGAGTGGAGCTCCTACGAGCAGTACTTC. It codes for CASSLEWSSYEQYF.

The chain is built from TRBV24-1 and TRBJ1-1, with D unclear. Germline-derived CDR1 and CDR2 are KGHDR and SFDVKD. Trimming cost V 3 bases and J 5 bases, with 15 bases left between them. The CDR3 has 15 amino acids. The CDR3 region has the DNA TGTGCCACCAGTGATGGAATAAGAACGGAGACTGAAGCTTTCTTT. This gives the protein CATSDGIRTETEAFF.

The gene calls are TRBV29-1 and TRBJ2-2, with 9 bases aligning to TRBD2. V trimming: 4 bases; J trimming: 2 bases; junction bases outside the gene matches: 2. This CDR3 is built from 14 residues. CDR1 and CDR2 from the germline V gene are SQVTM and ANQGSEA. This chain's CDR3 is CSVGTSANTGELFF. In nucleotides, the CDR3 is TGCAGCGTTGGGACTAGCGCCAACACCGGGGAGCTGTTTTTT.

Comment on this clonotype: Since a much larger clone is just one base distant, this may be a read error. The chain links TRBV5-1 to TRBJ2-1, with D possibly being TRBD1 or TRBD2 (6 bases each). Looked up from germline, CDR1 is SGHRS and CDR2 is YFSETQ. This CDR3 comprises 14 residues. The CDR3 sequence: CASSLAGRGRERFF. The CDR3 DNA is TGCGCCAGCAGCTTGGCCGGCCGGGGGCGTGAGCGGTTCTTC.

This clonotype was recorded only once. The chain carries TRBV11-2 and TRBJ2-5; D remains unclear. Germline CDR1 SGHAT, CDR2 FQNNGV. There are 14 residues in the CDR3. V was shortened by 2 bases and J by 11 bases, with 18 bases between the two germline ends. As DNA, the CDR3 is TGTGCCAGCAGCTTACTTTGGGCGGCTAATGAGCAGTACTTC. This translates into CASSLLWAANEQYF.

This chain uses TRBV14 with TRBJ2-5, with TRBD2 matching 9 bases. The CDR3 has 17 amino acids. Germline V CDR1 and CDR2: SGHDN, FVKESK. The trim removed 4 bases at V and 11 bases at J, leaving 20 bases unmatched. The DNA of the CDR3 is TGTGCCAGCAGCCCCCGTCGAGGGCGAGCGGGAGGTCATGAGCAGTACTTC. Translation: CASSPRRGRAGGHEQYF.

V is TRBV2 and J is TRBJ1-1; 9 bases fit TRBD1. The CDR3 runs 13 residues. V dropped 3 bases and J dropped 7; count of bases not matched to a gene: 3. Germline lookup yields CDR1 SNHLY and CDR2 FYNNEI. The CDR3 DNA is TGTGCCAGCAGTGACGGACAGGGGTTTGAAGCTTTCTTT. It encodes CASSDGQGFEAFF.

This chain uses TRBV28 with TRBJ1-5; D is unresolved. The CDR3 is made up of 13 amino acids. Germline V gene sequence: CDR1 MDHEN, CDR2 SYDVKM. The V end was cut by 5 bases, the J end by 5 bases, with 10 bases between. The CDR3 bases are TGTGCCAGCAGTCCCCAGAGATATCAGCCCCAGCATTTT. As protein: CASSPQRYQPQHF.

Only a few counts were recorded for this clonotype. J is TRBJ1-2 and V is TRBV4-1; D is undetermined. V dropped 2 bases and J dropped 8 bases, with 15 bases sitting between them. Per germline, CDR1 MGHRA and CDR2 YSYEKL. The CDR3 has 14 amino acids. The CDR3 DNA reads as TGCGCCAGCAGCCAAACCCGAGACACCGGGGGCTACACCTTC. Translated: CASSQTRDTGGYTF.

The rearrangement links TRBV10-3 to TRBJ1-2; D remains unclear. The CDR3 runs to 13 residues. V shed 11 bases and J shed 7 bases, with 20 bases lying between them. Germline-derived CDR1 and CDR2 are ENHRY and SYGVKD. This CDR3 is CAVASGSSGGYTF. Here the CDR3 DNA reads TGTGCCGTCGCCTCTGGGTCGTCAGGTGGCTACACCTTC.

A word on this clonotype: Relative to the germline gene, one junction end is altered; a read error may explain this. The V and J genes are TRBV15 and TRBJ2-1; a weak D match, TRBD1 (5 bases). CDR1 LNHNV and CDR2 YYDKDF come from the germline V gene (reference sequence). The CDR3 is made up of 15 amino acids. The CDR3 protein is CAASRERGGYNEQFF. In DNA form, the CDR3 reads TGTGCCGCCAGCAGAGAAAGGGGTGGGTACAATGAGCAGTTCTTC.

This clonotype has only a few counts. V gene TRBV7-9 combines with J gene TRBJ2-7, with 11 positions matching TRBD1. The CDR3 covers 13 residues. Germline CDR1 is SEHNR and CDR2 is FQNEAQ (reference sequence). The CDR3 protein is CAVPGTGGYEQYF. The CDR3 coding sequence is TGTGCAGTCCCCGGGACAGGGGGCTACGAGCAGTACTTC.

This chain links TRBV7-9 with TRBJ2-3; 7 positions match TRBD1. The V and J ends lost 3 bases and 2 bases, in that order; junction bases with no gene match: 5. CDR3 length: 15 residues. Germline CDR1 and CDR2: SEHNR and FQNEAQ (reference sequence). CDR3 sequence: CASSFTGTVTDTQYF. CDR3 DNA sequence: TGTGCCAGCAGCTTTACCGGGACAGTCACAGATACGCAGTATTTT.

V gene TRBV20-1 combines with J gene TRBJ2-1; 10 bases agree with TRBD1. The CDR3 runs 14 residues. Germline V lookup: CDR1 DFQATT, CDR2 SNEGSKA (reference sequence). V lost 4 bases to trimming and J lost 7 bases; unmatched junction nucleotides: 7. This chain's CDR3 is CSATRTGGTNEQFF. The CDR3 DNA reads TGCAGTGCTACCAGGACAGGGGGTACGAATGAGCAGTTCTTC.

The CDR3 DNA follows: TGTGCCAGCAGCCTCGACAGGAAGCAGCCCCAGCATTTT. It is translated as CASSLDRKQPQHF. V usage is TRBV7-3 and J usage is TRBJ1-5; a weak D match, TRBD1 (6 bases). V was pared by 5 bases and J by 7 bases, with 12 bases between. CDR3 size: 13 residues. Looked up from germline, CDR1 is SGHTA and CDR2 is FQGTGA.

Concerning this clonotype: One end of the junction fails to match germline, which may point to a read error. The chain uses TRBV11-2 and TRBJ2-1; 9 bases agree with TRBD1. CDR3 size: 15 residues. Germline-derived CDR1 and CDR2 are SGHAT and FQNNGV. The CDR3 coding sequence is TGTACCAGCAGCTTAGACAGGGGGTGGGTCAATGAGCAGTTCTTC. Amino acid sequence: CTSSLDRGWVNEQFF.

This CDR3 reads CASRRPPGDTQYF. The CDR3 nucleotides read TGTGCCAGCAGACGCCCCCCGGGAGATACGCAGTATTTT. The V and J genes are TRBV6-5 and TRBJ2-3; D gene uncertain. V was cut by 6 bases and J by 5 bases, with 12 bases left in between. The CDR3 covers 13 residues. Germline V gene data show CDR1 as MNHEY and CDR2 as SVGAGI.

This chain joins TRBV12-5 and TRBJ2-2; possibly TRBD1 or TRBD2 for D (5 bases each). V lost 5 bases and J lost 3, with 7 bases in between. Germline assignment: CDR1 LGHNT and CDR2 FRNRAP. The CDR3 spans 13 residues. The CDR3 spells CASGQGDTGELFF. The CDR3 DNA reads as TGTGCTAGTGGTCAGGGAGACACCGGGGAGCTGTTTTTT.

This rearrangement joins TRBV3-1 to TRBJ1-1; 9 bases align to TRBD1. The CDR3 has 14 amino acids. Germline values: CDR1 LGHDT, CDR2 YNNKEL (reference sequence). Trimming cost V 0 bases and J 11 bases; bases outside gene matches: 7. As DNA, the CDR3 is TGTGCCAGCAGCCAAGAAGGGACAGGGCATCCGGCTTTCTTT. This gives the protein CASSQEGTGHPAFF. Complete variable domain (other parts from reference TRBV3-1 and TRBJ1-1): DTAVSQTPKYLVTQMGNDKSIKCEQNLGHDTMYWYKQDSKKFLKIMFSYNNKELIINETVPNRFSPKSPDKAHLNLHINSLELGDSAVYFCASSQEGTGHPAFFGQGTRLTVV.

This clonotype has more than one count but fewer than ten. The CDR3 DNA reads TGCAGCGTTGAAGGGGACAAATCTCGATATGGCTACACCTTC. This gives the protein CSVEGDKSRYGYTF. The chain combines TRBV29-1 with TRBJ1-2; TRBD1 is a possible D gene (6 bases). There are 14 residues in the CDR3. CDR1 and CDR2 (germline): SQVTM, ANQGSEA. Trimming pared 1 base from V and 5 bases from J, leaving 14 bases between. The complete variable domain, with remaining parts taken from reference TRBV29-1 and TRBJ1-2, reads SAVISQKPSRDICQRGTSLTIQCQVDSQVTMMFWYRQQPGQSLTLIATANQGSEATYESGFVIDKFPISRPNLTFSTLTVSNMSPEDSSIYLCSVEGDKSRYGYTFGSGTRLTVV.

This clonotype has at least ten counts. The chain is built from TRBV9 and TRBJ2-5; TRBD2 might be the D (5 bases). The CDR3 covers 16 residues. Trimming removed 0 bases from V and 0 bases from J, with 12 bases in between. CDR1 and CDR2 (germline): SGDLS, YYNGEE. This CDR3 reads CASSVALGGHQETQYF. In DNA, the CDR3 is TGTGCCAGCAGCGTAGCTTTAGGCGGGCACCAAGAGACCCAGTACTTC.

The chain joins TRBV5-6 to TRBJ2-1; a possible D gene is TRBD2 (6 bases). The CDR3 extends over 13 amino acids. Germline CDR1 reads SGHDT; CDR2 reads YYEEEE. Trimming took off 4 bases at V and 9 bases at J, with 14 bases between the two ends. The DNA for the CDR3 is TGTGCCAGCAGCCCCAGAGGGAGGAGTGAGCAGTTCTTC. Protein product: CASSPRGRSEQFF.

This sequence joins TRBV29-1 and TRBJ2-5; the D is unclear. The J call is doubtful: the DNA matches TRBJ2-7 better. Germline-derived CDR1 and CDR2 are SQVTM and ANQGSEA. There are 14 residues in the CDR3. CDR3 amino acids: CSVGLSTVLDEQYF. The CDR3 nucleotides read TGCAGCGTTGGGTTAAGCACAGTCCTAGACGAGCAGTACTTC.

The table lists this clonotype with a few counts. CDR3 region: CASSGYGREETQYF. Here the CDR3 DNA reads TGTGCCAGCAGCGGCTACGGGAGGGAAGAGACCCAGTACTTC. The chain joins TRBV5-5 to TRBJ2-7; 8 nucleotides agree with TRBD2. The J call may be incorrect, as the DNA end agrees better with TRBJ2-5. Germline values: CDR1 SGHKS, CDR2 YYEKEE (reference sequence). This CDR3 has 14 amino acids.

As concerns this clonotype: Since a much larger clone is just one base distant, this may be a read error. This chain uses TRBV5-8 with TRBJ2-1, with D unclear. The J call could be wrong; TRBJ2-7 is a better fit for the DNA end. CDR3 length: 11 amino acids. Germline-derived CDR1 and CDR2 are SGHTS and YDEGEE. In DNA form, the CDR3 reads TGTGCCAGCAGCATAGTCTACGAGCAGTACTTC. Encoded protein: CASSIVYEQYF.

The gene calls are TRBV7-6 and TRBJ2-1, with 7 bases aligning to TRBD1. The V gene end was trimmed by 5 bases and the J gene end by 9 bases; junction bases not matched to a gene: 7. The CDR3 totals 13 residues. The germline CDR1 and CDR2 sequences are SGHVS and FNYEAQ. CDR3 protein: CASSRGQAGEQFF. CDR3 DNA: TGTGCCAGCAGCCGTGGACAGGCTGGTGAGCAGTTCTTC.

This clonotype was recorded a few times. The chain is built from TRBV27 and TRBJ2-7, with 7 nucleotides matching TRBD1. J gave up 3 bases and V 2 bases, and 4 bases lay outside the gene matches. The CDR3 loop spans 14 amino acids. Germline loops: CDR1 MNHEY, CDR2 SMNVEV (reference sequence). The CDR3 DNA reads TGTGCCAGCAGTTTAGGGGACAGATACTACGAGCAGTACTTC. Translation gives CASSLGDRYYEQYF.

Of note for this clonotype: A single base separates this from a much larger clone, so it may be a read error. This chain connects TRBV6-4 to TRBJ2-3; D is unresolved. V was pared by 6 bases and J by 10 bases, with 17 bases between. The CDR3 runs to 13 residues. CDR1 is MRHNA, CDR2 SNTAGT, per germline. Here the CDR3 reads CASSNIGSSSQYF. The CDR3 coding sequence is TGTGCCAGCAGCAACATAGGCAGTTCTTCGCAGTATTTT.

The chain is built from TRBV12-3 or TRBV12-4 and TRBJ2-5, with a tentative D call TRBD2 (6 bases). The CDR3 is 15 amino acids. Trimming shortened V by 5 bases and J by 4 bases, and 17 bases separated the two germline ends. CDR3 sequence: CASSLRSSALETQYF. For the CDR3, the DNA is TGTGCCAGCAGTCTTCGCTCTAGCGCGTTAGAGACCCAGTACTTC.